The 27 T cell receptor beta chains below come from one sample, sequenced in a study of response to subunit inactivated influenza vaccine listed by TCRdb under 2018. Library method: RT-PCR. TCRdb names Illumina HiSeq 2500 as the instrument used. TCRdb ran its own pipeline on the public reads, namely fastp trimming at Q25 and MiXCR clone calling, and kept in-frame beta chains. Records with the same CDR3 protein are collapsed into one entry carrying the most frequent genes and DNA. The table for this sample lists approximately 700,000 distinct CDR3 sequences; 11% to 15% of them were counted only once. The ten largest clones add up to around 6.5% of the sample. Here the sequenced sample was PBMCs from blood, taken roughly 2 weeks before vaccination. Receptor source: a man aged 50-60 years who received an inactivated influenza vaccine. Donor details come from another sample of the same person, matched by shared clones.

The chain has TRBV3-1 and TRBJ2-7; D is uncertain. The V end lost 1 base, the J end lost 0 bases, and 10 bases lay between the germline ends. Per the germline V gene, CDR1 is LGHDT and CDR2 is YNNKEL (reference sequence). This CDR3 region has 15 residues. The CDR3 nucleotides are TGTGCCAGCAGCCAAGTCTGGCGGAGCTCCTACGAGCAGTACTTC. It translates to CASSQVWRSSYEQYF.

V is TRBV20-1 and J is TRBJ1-1, with 9 bases lining up with TRBD1. The junction had 5 bases not matched to a gene; V was cut back by 3 bases and J by 3 bases. Germline values: CDR1 DFQATT, CDR2 SNEGSKA (reference sequence). The CDR3 length is 14 residues. CDR3 coding DNA: TGCAGTGCTAGGGAATGGACAGGGGACACTGAAGCTTTCTTT. This translates into CSAREWTGDTEAFF.

This clonotype has more than one count but fewer than ten. The chain employs TRBV6-2 or TRBV6-3 and TRBJ2-7; no firm D call. There are 12 residues in the CDR3. CDR1 and CDR2 (germline): MNHEY, SVGEGT. Trimming left V 0 bases short and J 2 bases short, with 2 bases between. CDR3 loop: CASSYSPYEQYF. CDR3 DNA: TGTGCCAGCAGTTACTCCCCCTACGAGCAGTACTTC.

The chain links TRBV6-2 or TRBV6-3 to TRBJ2-7; D perhaps matches TRBD1 (6 bases). There are 16 residues in the CDR3. CDR1 MNHEY and CDR2 SVGEGT come from the germline V gene. V lost 6 bases and J lost 6, with 24 bases in between. CDR3 loop: CASSDTRAGTLSEQYF. The CDR3 DNA reads as TGTGCCAGCAGCGACACAAGAGCCGGGACACTCTCCGAGCAGTACTTC.

This chain joins TRBV7-2 and TRBJ2-7, with 7 bases that match TRBD2. The germline gives CDR1 SGHTA, CDR2 FQGNSA. The length of the CDR3 is 15 residues. V gave up 4 bases and J gave up 1 base; unmatched junction bases: 7. CDR3 residues: CASSSGGTRSYEQYF. The CDR3 nucleotides read TGTGCCAGCAGCTCCGGGGGGACCAGGTCCTACGAGCAGTACTTC.

This clonotype was seen a single time. V gene TRBV28 combines with J gene TRBJ2-5; maybe TRBD1 (5 bases). This CDR3 comprises 13 residues. Per germline, CDR1 MDHEN and CDR2 SYDVKM. V lost 5 bases and J lost 1, with 8 bases in between. The DNA of the CDR3 is TGTGCCAGCAGTAACAGGCGCCAAGAGACCCAGTACTTC. Its protein is CASSNRRQETQYF.

This clonotype was seen at least ten times. The chain employs TRBV20-1 and TRBJ2-1, with 12 bases aligning to TRBD1. Trimming cost V 3 bases and J 4 bases; bases outside gene matches: 4. Germline lookup yields CDR1 DFQATT and CDR2 SNEGSKA (reference sequence). This CDR3 has 15 amino acids. CDR3 bases: TGCAGTGCTAGGAGGGGACAGGGGGCTTACAATGAGCAGTTCTTC. As protein: CSARRGQGAYNEQFF.

In this sample, this clonotype turned up a few times. The CDR3 DNA reads TGTGCCAGCAGCTTAGACCACAGCATTCATGGCTACACCTTC. It encodes CASSLDHSIHGYTF. J is TRBJ1-2 and V is TRBV7-9, with D unclear. There are 14 residues in the CDR3. CDR1 is SEHNR, CDR2 FQNEAQ, per germline (reference sequence). V lost 1 base and J 6 bases, leaving 12 bases between the germline ends.

This clonotype appeared a few times. The V call is TRBV5-1, the J call TRBJ2-2; no reliable D call. CDR3 length: 15 residues. Trimming shortened V by 2 bases and J by 0 bases, and 8 bases separated the two germline ends. The germline gives CDR1 SGHRS, CDR2 YFSETQ. The CDR3 bases are TGCGCCAGCAGCTTATTGCAGACGAACACCGGGGAGCTGTTTTTT. This translates into CASSLLQTNTGELFF.

Details on this clonotype: A much larger clone lies a single base off, so this may be a read error. The chain joins TRBV5-6 to TRBJ2-7, with 7 bases lining up with TRBD1. Trimming at V came to 4 bases and at J to 4 bases, leaving 5 bases not matched to a gene. The germline V gene has CDR1 SGHDT and CDR2 YYEEEE. The CDR3 covers 13 residues. The CDR3 nucleotides read TGTGCCAGCAGCCCGGGACAGAAATACGAGCAGTACTTC. It yields the protein CASSPGQKYEQYF.

This clonotype was seen many times. This chain joins TRBV20-1 and TRBJ2-1; D tentatively fits TRBD1 or TRBD2 (6 bases each). Germline-derived CDR1 and CDR2 are DFQATT and SNEGSKA (reference sequence). The germline V and J ends were trimmed by 0 bases and 4 bases, with 16 bases remaining between them. CDR3 length equals 16 residues. The chain's CDR3 is CSARDFPGAHYNEQFF. The CDR3 DNA reads as TGCAGTGCTAGAGATTTTCCGGGGGCGCATTACAATGAGCAGTTCTTC.

This clonotype was counted only a few times. The genes are TRBV7-2 and TRBJ1-4; tentative D call: TRBD1 (6 bases). This CDR3 region has 16 residues. Per germline, CDR1 SGHTA and CDR2 FQGNSA. Trimming cost V 2 bases and J 5 bases, with 15 bases left between them. The CDR3 sequence is CASSLSSRGGNEKLFF. The DNA for the CDR3 is TGTGCCAGCAGCTTAAGTTCTAGGGGGGGAAATGAAAAACTGTTTTTT.

This clonotype has a handful of counts. This chain connects TRBV29-1 to TRBJ2-7; D is perhaps TRBD2 (5 bases). Trimming took off 7 bases at V and 2 bases at J, with 12 bases between the two ends. Per the germline V gene, CDR1 is SQVTM and CDR2 is ANQGSEA. The CDR3 extends over 12 amino acids. CDR3 DNA sequence: TGCAGCGCCCGGACTTTTACCTACGAGCAGTACTTC. It specifies CSARTFTYEQYF.

This clonotype was seen once. This chain joins TRBV2 and TRBJ2-3, with 9 bases fitting TRBD2. Trimming removed 3 bases from V and 5 bases from J; junction bases left unmatched: 3. Germline V gene lookup returns CDR1 SNHLY and CDR2 FYNNEI. The CDR3 is made up of 14 amino acids. This CDR3 reads CASSELLAGDTQYF. CDR3 DNA: TGTGCCAGCAGTGAGTTACTAGCGGGAGATACGCAGTATTTT.

This clonotype was seen a few times. The chain couples TRBV7-9 to TRBJ2-5; 7 nucleotides line up with TRBD1. CDR3 length: 14 amino acids. The V and J ends lost 4 bases and 2 bases, in that order; junction bases with no gene match: 4. CDR1 and CDR2 from the germline V gene are SEHNR and FQNEAQ (reference sequence). CDR3 nucleotide sequence: TGTGCCAGCAGCTCACAGGGACAGCAAGAGACCCAGTACTTC. It translates to CASSSQGQQETQYF.

Here the CDR3 reads CASSLLLNSYEQYF. The CDR3, as DNA: TGTGCCAGCAGCTTATTGTTGAACTCCTACGAGCAGTACTTC. The V gene is TRBV7-2, the J gene TRBJ2-7; D is unresolved. V was clipped by 2 bases and J by 0 bases, with 8 bases between them. The CDR3 consists of 14 residues. CDR1 and CDR2 (germline): SGHTA, FQGNSA.

This clonotype has just a few counts. V and J are TRBV7-6 and TRBJ2-2; 8 nucleotides line up with TRBD1. With 3 bases clipped from V and 6 bases from J, the junction kept 6 bases outside the gene matches. The germline CDR1 and CDR2 sequences are SGHVS and FNYEAQ. This CDR3 comprises 15 residues. CDR3 sequence: CASSFGQGASGELFF. The DNA of the CDR3 is TGTGCCAGCAGCTTTGGCCAGGGGGCATCCGGGGAGCTGTTTTTT.

The chain uses TRBV20-1 and TRBJ1-2, with D maybe TRBD1 (5 bases). V was cut by 5 bases and J by 0 bases, with 7 bases left in between. The CDR3 has 12 residues. CDR1 and CDR2 (germline): DFQATT, SNEGSKA (reference sequence). The CDR3 DNA reads TGCAGTGCTGTGACAGCTAACTATGGCTACACCTTC. Residues: CSAVTANYGYTF.

This clonotype was seen a handful of times. The CDR3 loop reads CASSLGTLSTNEKLFF. The CDR3, as DNA: TGTGCCAGCAGCTTAGGCACCCTTTCAACTAATGAAAAACTGTTTTTT. This chain connects TRBV7-9 to TRBJ1-4; no clear D gene. The CDR3 is 16 amino acids. CDR1 and CDR2 (germline): SEHNR, FQNEAQ (reference sequence). Trimming shortened V by 1 base and J by 0 bases, and 9 bases separated the two germline ends.

The genes are TRBV27 and TRBJ2-3; D may be TRBD1 or TRBD2 (5 bases each). Germline CDR1 and CDR2: MNHEY and SMNVEV (reference sequence). Trimming removed 5 bases at V and 13 bases at J, with 13 bases between. The CDR3 loop spans 11 amino acids. CDR3 sequence (DNA): TGTGCCAGCAGTCGGGACCCCACGAAGTATTTT. It specifies CASSRDPTKYF.

The CDR3 sequence is CASSFRFGALGEQYF. CDR3 nucleotides: TGTGCCAGCAGCTTCCGATTCGGGGCGTTGGGAGAGCAGTACTTC. This chain links TRBV7-2 with TRBJ2-7; TRBD1 or TRBD2 may be the D gene (5 bases each). Germline CDR1 reads SGHTA; CDR2 reads FQGNSA. V was cut by 3 bases and J by 7 bases, with 19 bases left in between. The CDR3 has 15 residues.

At least ten counts were recorded for this clonotype. The J gene is TRBJ1-1, the V gene TRBV12-3 or TRBV12-4; D not resolved. V lost 2 bases and J lost 1, with 5 bases in between. The CDR3 has 13 amino acids. Here the CDR3 reads CASSLHRNTEAFF. Written as DNA, the CDR3 is TGTGCCAGCAGTTTACATCGGAACACTGAAGCTTTCTTT.

The V and J genes are TRBV7-2 and TRBJ1-6, with 8 nucleotides matching TRBD1. V lost 5 bases, J lost 3 bases, and 3 bases stayed unmatched. The CDR3 covers 15 residues. Germline assignment: CDR1 SGHTA and CDR2 FQGNSA. Here the CDR3 reads CASSRTGYYNSPLHF. CDR3 bases: TGTGCCAGCAGCCGGACAGGGTACTATAATTCACCCCTCCACTTT.

This clonotype was found a few times. The chain is built from TRBV7-6 and TRBJ2-7, with TRBD2 matching 11 bases. This CDR3 is built from 15 residues. Germline loops: CDR1 SGHVS, CDR2 FNYEAQ. V lost 1 base to trimming and J lost 3 bases; unmatched junction nucleotides: 2. In DNA, the CDR3 is TGTGCCAGCAGCTTAGGGGGACTAGCGGACTACGAGCAGTACTTC. Protein: CASSLGGLADYEQYF.

This clonotype was counted a few times. The V gene is TRBV12-3 or TRBV12-4, the J gene TRBJ2-3, with 10 bases that match TRBD2. The V gene end was trimmed by 6 bases and the J gene end by 1 base; junction bases not matched to a gene: 10. There are 17 residues in the CDR3. The CDR3 DNA is TGTGCCAGCAGCTACTCTGCTACTAGCGGGGGCACAGATACGCAGTATTTT. Residues: CASSYSATSGGTDTQYF.

This clonotype was counted only a few times. The rearrangement uses TRBV5-1 and TRBJ1-4; 7 bases match TRBD1. Germline CDR1 is SGHRS and CDR2 is YFSETQ. The CDR3 has 17 amino acids. With V trimmed by 0 bases and J by 6 bases, 11 bases remained unmatched. The CDR3 DNA sequence: TGCGCCAGCAGCTTGGGCCCAACAGGGGCCGGGGATGAAAAACTGTTTTTT. This codes for CASSLGPTGAGDEKLFF. The full variable domain, with the rest looked up from reference TRBV5-1 and TRBJ1-4, is KAGVTQTPRYLIKTRGQQVTLSCSPISGHRSVSWYQQTPGQGLQFLFEYFSETQRNKGNFPGRFSGRQFSNSRSEMNVSTLELGDSALYLCASSLGPTGAGDEKLFFGSGTQLSVL.

The chain uses TRBV2 and TRBJ1-4; 8 nucleotides match TRBD1. Germline assignment: CDR1 SNHLY and CDR2 FYNNEI. CDR3 length: 15 residues. J gave up 7 bases and V 4 bases, and 8 bases lay outside the gene matches. For the CDR3, the DNA is TGTGCCAGCAGTGGAGACAGGGGTCGGGGTGAAAAACTGTTTTTT. The encoded protein is CASSGDRGRGEKLFF.